This record covers a single TCR beta chain. Antigen: not known. The data were taken from a study of Tregs in tolerant kidney transplant recipients. Study results and limitations: Biological reproducibility was not directly addressed in this study. Activated donor B cell expansion appeared to reveal the most relevant donor-specific TCRbeta repertoire. Findings come from small patient numbers and require larger validation.

Method: immunoSEQ multiplex PCR; TCRdb's copy keeps in-frame clones and lacks some. The sample lists about 240,000 clones; 65% to 85% were seen once. Germline CDR1 reads MNHNS; CDR2 reads SASEGT. The CDR3 has 17 residues. V dropped 4 bases and J dropped 1 base, with 18 bases sitting between them. Thawed PBMCs were FACS-sorted into unstimulated CD4+CD25+CD127- regulatory T cells, CD4+CD25- non-regulatory cells, CD4 and CD8 cells. J is TRBJ2-3 and V is TRBV6-1, with a possible D match to TRBD2 (5 bases). The TCR was taken from a human donor in good health. The sample taken for sequencing was CD4+ T cells from blood. CDR3 region: CASSGIRRAGRTDTQYF. The CDR3 nucleotides are TGTGCCAGCAGTGGTATTCGTCGTGCGGGCCGCACAGATACGCAGTATTTT.